A selection of T cell receptor beta chains follows, all from one sample in a study of blood T cell repertoires in COVID-19. Some clones are missing from TCRdb's copy, which holds only in-frame ones; the method was immunoSEQ multiplex PCR. The table records a few hundred thousand clones, 89% of them present only once. The sequenced material came from peripheral blood. These receptors all come from a woman aged 40 to 55 who had recovered from COVID-19. CDR3s include the opening cysteine and the closing phenylalanine or tryptophan. D genes are given only for firm matches. Clone size is not always given. Where it is, it says once, few, many or a class for expanded clones.

V	J	D	length	size	DNA	CDR3
TRBV7-2	TRBJ1-1	-	12	few	TGTGCCAGCAGACACTACATATCGGAAGCTTTCTTT	CASRHYISEAFF
TRBV7-9	TRBJ2-7	TRBD2	17	few	TGTGCCAGCAGCACTACTCCGGGACTAGCGGGAGTCTACGAGCAGTACTTC	CASSTTPGLAGVYEQYF
TRBV20-1	TRBJ2-1	TRBD2	17	-	TGCAGTGCTAGTTCTAGCGGGGACACGAGCTCCTACAATGAGCAGTTCTTC	CSASSSGDTSSYNEQFF
TRBV5-5	TRBJ2-1	TRBD2	15	-	TGTGCCAGCCACTGGGGCGGGAGCTCCTACAATGAGCAGTTCTTC	CASHWGGSSYNEQFF
TRBV30	TRBJ2-7	-	13	-	TGTGCCTGGAGACCAGGCGCTCTCTACGAGCAGTACTTC	CAWRPGALYEQYF
TRBV28	TRBJ2-3	-	15	-	TGTGCCAGCAGTTTATCCCAGGGGGGTGCAGATACGCAGTATTTT	CASSLSQGGADTQYF
TRBV25-1	TRBJ2-2	-	15	-	TGTGCCAGCAGTGGGCCGGGACTCAAAACCGGGGAGCTGTTTTTT	CASSGPGLKTGELFF
TRBV7-9	TRBJ2-5	-	15	-	TGTGCCAGCAGCGCTGAAGGGGGTAACCAAGAGACCCAGTACTTC	CASSAEGGNQETQYF
TRBV5-1	TRBJ2-3	TRBD2	14	-	TGCGCCAGCGTTAGCGGGAGTGGCACAGATACGCAGTATTTT	CASVSGSGTDTQYF
TRBV11-2	TRBJ2-3	TRBD2	16	-	TGTGCCAGCAGCGCCGAAGGAAATCTAGCGGGAGAGGGGTGGTATTTT	CASSAEGNLAGEGWYF
TRBV6-4	TRBJ2-1	TRBD2	16	once	TGTGCCAGCAGGAACCAGCTAGCGGTCCCCTACAATGAGCAGTTCTTC	CASRNQLAVPYNEQFF
TRBV9	TRBJ2-7	TRBD1	14	-	TGTGCCAGCAGCCCTTCTGGACAGGGAGGCGAGCAGTACTTC	CASSPSGQGGEQYF
TRBV7-9	TRBJ2-6	-	14	-	TGTGCCAGCAGCTTCGCGGGTGGGGCCAACGTCCTGACTTTC	CASSFAGGANVLTF
TRBV18	TRBJ2-3	-	16	-	TGTGCCAGCTCGCCTGTTGAACAGGGATGGTCAGATACGCAGTATTTT	CASSPVEQGWSDTQYF
TRBV7-2	TRBJ2-5	TRBD2	16	-	TGTGCCAGCAGCCTCGCTAGCGGGAGGGCCTTAGAGACCCAGTACTTC	CASSLASGRALETQYF